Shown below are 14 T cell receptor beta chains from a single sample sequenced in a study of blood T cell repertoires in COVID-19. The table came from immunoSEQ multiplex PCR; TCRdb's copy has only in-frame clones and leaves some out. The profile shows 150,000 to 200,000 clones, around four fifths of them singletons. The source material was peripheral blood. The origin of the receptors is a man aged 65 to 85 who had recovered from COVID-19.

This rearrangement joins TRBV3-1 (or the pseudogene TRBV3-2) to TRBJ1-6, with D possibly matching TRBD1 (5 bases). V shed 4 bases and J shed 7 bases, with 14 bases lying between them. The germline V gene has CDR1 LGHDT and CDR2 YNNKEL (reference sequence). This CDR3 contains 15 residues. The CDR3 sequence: CASSPQGVENSPLHF. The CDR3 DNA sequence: TGTGCCAGCAGCCCGCAGGGTGTTGAGAATTCACCCCTCCACTTT.

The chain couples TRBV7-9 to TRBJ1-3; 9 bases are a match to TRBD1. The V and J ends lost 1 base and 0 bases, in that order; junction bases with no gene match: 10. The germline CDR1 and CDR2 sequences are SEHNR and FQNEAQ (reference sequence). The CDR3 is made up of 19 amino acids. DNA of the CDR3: TGTGCCAGCAGCTTAGGAGGGACAGGGTTTGGCCTCTCTGGAAACACCATATATTTT. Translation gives CASSLGGTGFGLSGNTIYF.

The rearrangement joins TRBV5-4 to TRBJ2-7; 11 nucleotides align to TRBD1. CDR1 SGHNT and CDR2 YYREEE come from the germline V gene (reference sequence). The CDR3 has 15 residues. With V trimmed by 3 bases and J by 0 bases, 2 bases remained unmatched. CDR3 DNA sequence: TGTGCCAGCAGCTGGGGACAGGGGGTCTCCTACGAGCAGTACTTC. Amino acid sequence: CASSWGQGVSYEQYF.

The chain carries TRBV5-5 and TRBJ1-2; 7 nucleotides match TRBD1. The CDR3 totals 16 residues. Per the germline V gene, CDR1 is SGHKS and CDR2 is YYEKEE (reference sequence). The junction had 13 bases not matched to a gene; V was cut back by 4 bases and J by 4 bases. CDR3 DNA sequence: TGTGCCAGCAGCCCTTATGTCGACAGGGCCAGCTATGGCTACACCTTC. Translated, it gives CASSPYVDRASYGYTF. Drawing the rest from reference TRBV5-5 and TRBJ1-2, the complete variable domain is DAGVTQSPTHLIKTRGQQVTLRCSPISGHKSVSWYQQVLGQGPQFIFQYYEKEERGRGNFPDRFSARQFPNYSSELNVNALLLGDSALYLCASSPYVDRASYGYTFGSGTRLTVV.

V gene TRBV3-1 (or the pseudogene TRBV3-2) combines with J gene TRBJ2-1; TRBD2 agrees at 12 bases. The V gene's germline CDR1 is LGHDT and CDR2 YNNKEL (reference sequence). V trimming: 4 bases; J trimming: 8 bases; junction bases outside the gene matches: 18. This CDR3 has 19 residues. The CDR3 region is CASSPRATGLAGWGDEQFF. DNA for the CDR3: TGTGCCAGCAGCCCCCGAGCGACCGGACTAGCGGGATGGGGGGATGAGCAGTTCTTC.

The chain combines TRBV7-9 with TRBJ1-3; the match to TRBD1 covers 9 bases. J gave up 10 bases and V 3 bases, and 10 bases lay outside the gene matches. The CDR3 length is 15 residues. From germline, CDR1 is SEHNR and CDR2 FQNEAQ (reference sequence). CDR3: CASSFYRDRESTIYF. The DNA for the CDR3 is TGTGCCAGCAGCTTCTACCGGGACAGGGAATCGACCATATATTTT.

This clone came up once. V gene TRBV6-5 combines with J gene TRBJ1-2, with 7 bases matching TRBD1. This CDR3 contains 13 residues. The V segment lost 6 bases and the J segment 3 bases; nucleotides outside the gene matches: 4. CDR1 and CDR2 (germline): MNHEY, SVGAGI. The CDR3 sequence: CASSRDSYYGYTF. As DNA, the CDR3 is TGTGCCAGCAGCCGGGACAGCTACTATGGCTACACCTTC.

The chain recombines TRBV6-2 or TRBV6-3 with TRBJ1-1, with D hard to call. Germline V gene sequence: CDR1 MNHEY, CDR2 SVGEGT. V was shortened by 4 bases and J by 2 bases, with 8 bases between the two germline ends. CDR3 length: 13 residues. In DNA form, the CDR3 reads TGTGCCAGCAGTTTGGGGAGAAACACTGAAGCTTTCTTT. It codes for CASSLGRNTEAFF.

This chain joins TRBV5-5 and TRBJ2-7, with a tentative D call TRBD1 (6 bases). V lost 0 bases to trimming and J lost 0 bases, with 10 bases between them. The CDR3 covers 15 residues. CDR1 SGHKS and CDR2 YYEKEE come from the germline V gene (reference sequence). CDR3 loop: CASSLGQDPSYEQYF. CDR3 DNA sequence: TGTGCCAGCAGCTTGGGACAGGACCCCTCCTACGAGCAGTACTTC.

The CDR3 region is CASSETQQGRSADTQYF. The CDR3 DNA reads as TGTGCCAGCAGTGAGACCCAGCAGGGGAGAAGCGCAGATACGCAGTATTTT. V and J are TRBV6-4 and TRBJ2-3; a weak D match, TRBD1 (6 bases). Between the trimmed V and J ends, which lost 3 bases and 4 bases, there was a span of 20 bases. The germline gives CDR1 MRHNA, CDR2 SNTAGT. The CDR3 covers 17 residues.

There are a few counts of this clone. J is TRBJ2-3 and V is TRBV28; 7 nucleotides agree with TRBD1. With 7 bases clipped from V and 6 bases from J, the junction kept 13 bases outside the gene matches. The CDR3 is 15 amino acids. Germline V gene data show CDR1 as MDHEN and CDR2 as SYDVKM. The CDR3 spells CASTRRQGNADTQYF. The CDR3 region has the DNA TGTGCCAGCACCCGACGACAGGGTAACGCGGATACGCAGTATTTT.

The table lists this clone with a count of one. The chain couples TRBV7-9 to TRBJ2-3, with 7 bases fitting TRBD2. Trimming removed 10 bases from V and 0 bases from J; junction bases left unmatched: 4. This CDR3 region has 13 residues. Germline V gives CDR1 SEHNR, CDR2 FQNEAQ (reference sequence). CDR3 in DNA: TGTGCCATACAAGCGGGGAGCACAGATACGCAGTATTTT. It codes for CAIQAGSTDTQYF.

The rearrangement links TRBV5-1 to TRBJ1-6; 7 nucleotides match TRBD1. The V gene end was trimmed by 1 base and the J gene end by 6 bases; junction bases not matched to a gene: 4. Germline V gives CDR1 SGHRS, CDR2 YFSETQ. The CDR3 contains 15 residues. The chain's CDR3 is CASSLMGQTNSPLHF. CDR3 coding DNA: TGCGCCAGCAGCTTGATGGGACAGACTAATTCACCCCTCCACTTT.

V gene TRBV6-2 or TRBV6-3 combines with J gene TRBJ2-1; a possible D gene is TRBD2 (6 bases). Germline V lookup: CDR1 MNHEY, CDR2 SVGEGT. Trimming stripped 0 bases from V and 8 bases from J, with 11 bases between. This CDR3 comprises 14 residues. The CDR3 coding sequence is TGTGCCAGCAGTTACTCGTGGAGGGTTGATGAGCAGTTCTTC. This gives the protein CASSYSWRVDEQFF.